This T cell receptor beta chain appears in the sequencing data of a study of blood T cell repertoires in COVID-19. Whole-study context: Some COVID-19 samples were acute and others convalescent; all came from the United States, Italy and Spain. Sources were T cells, B-cell-depleted T cells, or PBMCs; the material itself was cDNA or gDNA.

Trimming stripped 4 bases from V and 2 bases from J, with 10 bases between. Germline V CDR1 and CDR2: LNHNV, YYDKDF (reference sequence). The CDR3 is 14 residues long. Per the original data handling: By means of reference gene primer amplification, nucleated cell counts were estimated. The protocol was immunoSEQ multiplex PCR, while the TCRdb copy is restricted to in-frame clones and leaves out a portion. The V and J calls and clone size are taken from that table; D and trimming were inferred from the DNA. The repertoire holds roughly 380,000 clones, with around 84% as singletons. This TCR derives from a woman under 30 with acute or convalescent COVID-19. The sequenced sample was peripheral blood. The chain recombines TRBV15 with TRBJ2-3; possible D gene TRBD1, 5 bases. The CDR3 spells CATSTRQNTDTQYF. The CDR3 nucleotides read TGTGCCACCAGCACGAGACAGAACACAGATACGCAGTATTTT.